The rows below give T cell receptor beta chains drawn from one sample of a study of OX40 agonist ivuxolimab in advanced cancers. Some clones are missing from TCRdb's copy, which holds only in-frame ones; the method was immunoSEQ multiplex PCR. The sample carries around 30,000 clones, approximately 89% recorded once. Sequenced here: CD4+ or CD8+ T cells sorted from blood, sampled in a trial of the OX40 agonist ivuxolimab. All receptors derive from an adult with an advanced solid tumor such as melanoma, head and neck, liver or kidney cancer. Each CDR3 is given with its conserved first and last residue. D genes are given only for firm matches. For some rows the clone size is stated as once, few or many, or as a class when expanded; others skip it.

j_call d_call v_call clone_size cdr3_length cdr3_nt cdr3_aa
TRBJ1-1 NA TRBV7-8 NA 13 TGTGCCAGCAGCTTAGGGATGGACACTGAAGCTTTCTTT CASSLGMDTEAFF
TRBJ1-2 NA TRBV5-1 NA 14 TGCGCCAGCAGCTTTCCAGGGGACACCTATGGCTACACCTTC CASSFPGDTYGYTF
TRBJ2-3 TRBD2 TRBV7-8 NA 18 TGTGCCAGCAGCTTAGAGCCGGCCAGCGGGGGATACACAGATACGCAGTATTTT CASSLEPASGGYTDTQYF
TRBJ1-4 NA TRBV7-9 NA 16 TGTGCCAGCAGCTTGGCCCCCAGGGGCCCAGTAGAAAAACTGTTTTTT CASSLAPRGPVEKLFF
TRBJ1-2 NA TRBV6-1 NA 14 TGTGCCAGCAGTGAAACGGGGGCAGGGGCCGGCTACACCTTC CASSETGAGAGYTF
TRBJ2-1 NA TRBV5-6 NA 16 TGTGCCAGCAGCTTGCAGTGGGCAGGTGGTTATAGTGAGCAGTTCTTC CASSLQWAGGYSEQFF
TRBJ2-3 NA TRBV19 NA 15 TGTGCCAGTAGTTCCCGGAAAACCTGGACAGATACGCAGTATTTT CASSSRKTWTDTQYF
TRBJ2-7 NA TRBV2 NA 12 TGTGCCAGCAGTGACGCCTCCTACGAGCAGTACTTC CASSDASYEQYF
TRBJ2-5 NA TRBV19 NA 16 TGTGCCAGTAGTATCCCCATGCAGGTTAAGCAAGAGACCCAGTACTTC CASSIPMQVKQETQYF
TRBJ2-3 NA TRBV23-1 NA 14 TGCGCCAATGGGACGCTTTTTAGCACAGATACGCAGTATTTT CANGTLFSTDTQYF
TRBJ1-4 NA TRBV2 NA 17 TGTGCCAGCAGTGGCCCCTTCCAGGGGCCCGTTAATGAAAAACTGTTTTTT CASSGPFQGPVNEKLFF
TRBJ1-5 NA TRBV7-9 once 15 TGTGCCAGCAGCCGGACAGACCGAAGCAATCAGCCCCAGCATTTT CASSRTDRSNQPQHF
TRBJ1-6 NA TRBV21-1 NA 16 TGTGCTTGGAGGAAGACACCCACCTCCTATAATTCACCCCTCCACTTT CAWRKTPTSYNSPLHF
TRBJ2-7 TRBD1 TRBV7-8 NA 14 TGTGCCAGCAGCCCGAGGGCGACAGGGTACGAGCAGTACTTC CASSPRATGYEQYF
TRBJ2-6 TRBD1 TRBV5-1 once 16 TGCGCCAGCAGCCCAATCGACAGGGCTGGGGCCAACGTCCTGACTTTC CASSPIDRAGANVLTF
TRBJ1-4 NA TRBV19 NA 13 TGTGCCAGTTCCTCGCGTATGGGGGAGAAACTGTTTTTT CASSSRMGEKLFF
TRBJ2-7 NA TRBV29-1 NA 12 TGCAGCGTTCAGGGGCCCACCTACGAGCAGTACTTC CSVQGPTYEQYF
TRBJ2-5 NA TRBV23-1 medium-sized 12 TGCGCCAGCAGTCAAGCCGGTGAGACCCAGTACTTC CASSQAGETQYF
TRBJ2-7 NA TRBV28 once 13 TGTGCCAGCAGGACTGACAGAACCTACGAGCAGTACTTC CASRTDRTYEQYF
TRBJ1-2 NA TRBV4-1 NA 15 TGCGCCAGCAGCCAAGCAAACCTCATGGGGGGTGGCTACACCTTC CASSQANLMGGGYTF
TRBJ2-7 TRBD2 TRBV27 NA 15 TGTGCCAGCAGTTTATTTGCGGGAGGGCCTTACGAGCAGTACTTC CASSLFAGGPYEQYF
TRBJ2-7 TRBD2 TRBV5-1 NA 14 TGCGCCAGCAGCTTGGTTGGTAGCGGGTACGAGCAGTACTTC CASSLVGSGYEQYF
TRBJ2-5 NA TRBV7-2 NA 13 TGTGCCAGCAGCTTCTGGCGGGAAGAGACCCAGTACTTC CASSFWREETQYF